Included here is one TCR beta chain sequence, with context. Some clones are missing from TCRdb's copy, which holds only in-frame ones; the method was immunoSEQ multiplex PCR. This sample has roughly 250,000 clones, with roughly 88% found just once. This entry is derived from a study of blood T cell repertoires in COVID-19. Study-level background: The United States, Italy and Spain provided the acute and convalescent COVID-19 samples. T cells, B-cell-depleted T cells, or PBMCs provided the cDNA or gDNA that served as material.

V was cut by 4 bases and J by 6 bases, with 16 bases left in between. CDR1 is LNHDA, CDR2 SQIVND, per germline (reference sequence). This CDR3 comprises 14 residues. Specimen: peripheral blood. The source is a middle-aged woman who had recovered from COVID-19. The V and J genes are TRBV19 and TRBJ2-7; D is perhaps TRBD1 (6 bases). The CDR3 DNA reads as TGTGCCAGTAGTACAGTGGTACAGGGCCCCGAGCAGTACTTC. Its translation is CASSTVVQGPEQYF.